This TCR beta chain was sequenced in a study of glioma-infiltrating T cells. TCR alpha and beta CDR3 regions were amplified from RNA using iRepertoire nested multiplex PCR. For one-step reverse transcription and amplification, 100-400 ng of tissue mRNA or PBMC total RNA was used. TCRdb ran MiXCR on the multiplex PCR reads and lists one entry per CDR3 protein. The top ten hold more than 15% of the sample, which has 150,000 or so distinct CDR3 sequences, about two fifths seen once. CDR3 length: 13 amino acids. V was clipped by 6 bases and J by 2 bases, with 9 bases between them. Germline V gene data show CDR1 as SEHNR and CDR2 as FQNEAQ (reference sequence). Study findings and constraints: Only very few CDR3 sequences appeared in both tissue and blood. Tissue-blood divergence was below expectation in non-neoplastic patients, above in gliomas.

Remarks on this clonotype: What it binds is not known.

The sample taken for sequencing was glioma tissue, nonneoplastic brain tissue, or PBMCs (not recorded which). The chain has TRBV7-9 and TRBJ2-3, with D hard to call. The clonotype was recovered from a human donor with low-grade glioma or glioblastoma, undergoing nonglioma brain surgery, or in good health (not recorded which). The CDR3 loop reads CASRKESTDTQYF. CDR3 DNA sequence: TGTGCCAGCAGGAAGGAATCCACAGATACGCAGTATTTT.